What follows are 30 T cell receptor beta chains derived from one specimen sequenced in a study of T cell responses to AZD1222 COVID-19 vaccine (dated by TCRdb to the early 2020s). The sample's time point label is to be understood as: baseline before first vaccination. Libraries were constructed by the immunoSEQ multiplex PCR assay. TCRdb retrieved this table from immuneACCESS and kept in-frame rearrangements only. Not all clones are present; in checked studies, unresolved V genes account for under half, and no reason is known for the remainder. This sample holds tens of thousands of clones; about nine tenths were observed only once. The ten top clones hold 2% to 2.5% of the sample. The material was peripheral blood, obtained on day 0 of AZD1222 vaccination. All receptors come from an adult in good health.

The chain combines TRBV2 with TRBJ1-1; D unclear. V gave up 3 bases and J gave up 3 bases, with 8 bases separating them. This CDR3 has 13 amino acids. Germline lookup yields CDR1 SNHLY and CDR2 FYNNEI. The CDR3 sequence is CASSDWVDTEAFF. In nucleotides, the CDR3 is TGTGCCAGCAGTGATTGGGTGGACACTGAAGCTTTCTTT.

The sample holds one count of this clone. The chain carries TRBV3-1 (or the pseudogene TRBV3-2) and TRBJ1-1; D is unresolved. The length of the CDR3 is 13 residues. Germline CDR1 and CDR2: LGHDT and YNNKEL (reference sequence). Deletions cut 2 bases from V and 1 base from J, with 5 bases between. The CDR3 DNA reads as TGTGCCAGCAGCCAATCTCAGAACACTGAAGCTTTCTTT. Translation: CASSQSQNTEAFF.

The chain employs TRBV28 and TRBJ1-1, with 7 nucleotides matching TRBD1. CDR1 MDHEN and CDR2 SYDVKM come from the germline V gene. The length of the CDR3 is 15 residues. After removal of 6 bases from V and 0 bases from J, the junction contained 7 bases not matched to a gene. The CDR3 sequence is CASRERDRVNTEAFF. For the CDR3, the DNA is TGTGCCAGCAGAGAGAGGGACAGAGTGAACACTGAAGCTTTCTTT.

This chain links TRBV6-2 or TRBV6-3 with TRBJ2-5; 11 bases line up with TRBD2. Germline trimming cut 4 bases from V and 5 bases from J; bases unmatched to any gene: 12. Germline V lookup: CDR1 MNHEY, CDR2 SVGEGT. The CDR3 has 17 residues. The CDR3 protein is CASSSGTLAGVGETQYF. The CDR3 DNA is TGTGCCAGCAGTTCTGGCACACTAGCGGGGGTAGGGGAGACCCAGTACTTC.

The DNA for the CDR3 is TGTGCCAGCTCACCAGACAGGGTGCGAGAAAAACTGTTTTTT. It codes for CASSPDRVREKLFF. J is TRBJ1-4 and V is TRBV18; the match to TRBD1 covers 7 bases. This CDR3 contains 14 residues. Germline trimming cut 2 bases from V and 8 bases from J; bases unmatched to any gene: 5. Germline CDR1 KGHSH, CDR2 LQKENI.

V usage is TRBV29-1 and J usage is TRBJ1-4; possibly TRBD1 for D (5 bases). CDR3 length equals 12 residues. Germline V gives CDR1 SQVTM, CDR2 ANQGSEA. The V end lost 8 bases, the J end lost 7 bases, and 14 bases lay between the germline ends. In DNA form, the CDR3 reads TGCAGCACGGGACGTCCTGGTGAAAAACTGTTTTTT. This codes for CSTGRPGEKLFF.

The chain has TRBV10-3 and TRBJ1-3, with D uncertain. Germline V CDR1 and CDR2: ENHRY, SYGVKD. The CDR3 loop spans 12 amino acids. The V gene lost 4 bases and the J gene lost 3 bases, with 4 bases spanning the gap. The CDR3 DNA is TGTGCCATCAGTGGGAATGGAAACACCATATATTTT. It yields the protein CAISGNGNTIYF.

The V call is TRBV5-4, the J call TRBJ1-1, with 10 nucleotides matching TRBD1. CDR1 SGHNT and CDR2 YYREEE come from the germline V gene (reference sequence). This CDR3 is 16 amino acids long. The V gene end was trimmed by 2 bases and the J gene end by 4 bases; junction bases not matched to a gene: 8. Written as DNA, the CDR3 is TGTGCCAGCAGCTTACCGGGACAGGGGTATGGCACTGAAGCTTTCTTT. Translating it yields CASSLPGQGYGTEAFF.

The V gene is TRBV19, the J gene TRBJ1-5; tentatively, D is TRBD1 (6 bases). V gave up 5 bases and J gave up 4 bases, with 9 bases separating them. The germline gives CDR1 LNHDA, CDR2 SQIVND (reference sequence). This CDR3 contains 13 residues. The CDR3 spells CASSQGTNQPQHF. The DNA for the CDR3 is TGTGCCAGTAGTCAGGGGACGAATCAGCCCCAGCATTTT. The full variable domain, rest sourced from reference TRBV19 and TRBJ1-5, is DGGITQSPKYLFRKEGQNVTLSCEQNLNHDAMYWYRQDPGQGLRLIYYSQIVNDFQKGDIAEGYSVSREKKESFPLTVTSAQKNPTAFYLCASSQGTNQPQHFGDGTRLSIL.

The chain is built from TRBV14 and TRBJ2-3; no definite D call. CDR3 length equals 11 residues. In germline, CDR1 is SGHDN, CDR2 FVKESK. Trimming cost V 5 bases and J 7 bases, with 7 bases left between them. CDR3 DNA: TGTGCCAGCAGCGATTACTATACGCAGTATTTT. It encodes CASSDYYTQYF.

The genes are TRBV7-2 and TRBJ2-3; D remains unclear. Looked up from germline, CDR1 is SGHTA and CDR2 is FQGNSA. Trimming cost V 5 bases and J 6 bases, with 9 bases left between them. CDR3 length equals 12 residues. The CDR3 reads CASSPSRDTQYF. Here the CDR3 DNA reads TGTGCCAGCAGCCCCAGTAGGGATACGCAGTATTTT.

The chain recombines TRBV6-5 with TRBJ2-5; perhaps TRBD1 as D (6 bases). V dropped 8 bases and J dropped 2 bases, with 18 bases sitting between them. Germline V gene lookup returns CDR1 MNHEY and CDR2 SVGAGI. This CDR3 region has 15 residues. The CDR3 loop is CASGKTGHYQETQYF. The CDR3 DNA follows: TGTGCCAGCGGAAAAACGGGACACTATCAAGAGACCCAGTACTTC.

This rearrangement joins TRBV25-1 to TRBJ2-3, with TRBD1 as a possible D gene (5 bases). Germline V gene data show CDR1 as MGHDK and CDR2 as SYGVNS. The CDR3 runs to 11 residues. Trimming removed 11 bases at V and 7 bases at J, with 13 bases between. CDR3 nucleotides: TGTGCCGCAGGGTCGGTAAATACGCAGTATTTT. This encodes CAAGSVNTQYF. The whole variable domain, remainder taken from reference TRBV25-1 and TRBJ2-3, is EADIYQTPRYLVIGTGKKITLECSQTMGHDKMYWYQQDPGMELHLIHYSYGVNSTEKGDLSSESTVSRIRTEHFPLTLESARPSHTSQYLCAAGSVNTQYFGPGTRLTVL.

The chain recombines TRBV30 with TRBJ1-1; D not certain. Trimming shortened V by 5 bases and J by 5 bases, and 9 bases separated the two germline ends. The CDR3 totals 11 residues. From germline, CDR1 is GTSNPN and CDR2 SVGIG (reference sequence). DNA for the CDR3: TGTGCCTGGGGAGCAAGAACTGAAGCTTTCTTT. It is translated as CAWGARTEAFF.

The V gene is TRBV3-1 (or the pseudogene TRBV3-2), the J gene TRBJ1-5; perhaps TRBD1 as D (5 bases). CDR3 size: 17 residues. Trimming pared 1 base from V and 6 bases from J, leaving 19 bases between. Germline V gene data show CDR1 as LGHDT and CDR2 as YNNKEL (reference sequence). Here the CDR3 reads CASSQGLGGATAQPQHF. DNA for the CDR3: TGTGCCAGCAGCCAAGGTCTAGGAGGGGCAACGGCTCAGCCCCAGCATTTT.

The chain is built from TRBV7-2 and TRBJ2-3; tentatively, D is TRBD1 or TRBD2 (5 bases each). The V end lost 1 base, the J end lost 6 bases, and 14 bases lay between the germline ends. The length of the CDR3 is 15 residues. CDR1 and CDR2 from the germline V gene are SGHTA and FQGNSA. This CDR3 reads CASSLGGRERDTQYF. The CDR3 nucleotides are TGTGCCAGCAGCTTAGGTGGCAGGGAGAGGGATACGCAGTATTTT.

V and J are TRBV7-2 and TRBJ2-7; unclear D gene. This CDR3 is 15 amino acids long. In germline, CDR1 is SGHTA, CDR2 FQGNSA. Trimming took 3 bases from V and 4 from J, leaving 16 bases between them. CDR3 protein: CASSFEALKTYEQYF. The CDR3 nucleotides are TGTGCCAGCAGCTTTGAGGCGCTAAAGACTTACGAGCAGTACTTC.

This chain uses TRBV5-4 with TRBJ2-7, with TRBD1 identical over 7 bases. The trim removed 7 bases at V and 1 base at J, leaving 8 bases unmatched. Germline V gives CDR1 SGHNT, CDR2 YYREEE (reference sequence). This CDR3 is built from 14 residues. The CDR3 bases are TGTGCCAGCGGCAGGGACAGCTTATCCTACGAGCAGTACTTC. It specifies CASGRDSLSYEQYF.

This chain uses TRBV3-1 (or the pseudogene TRBV3-2) with TRBJ2-1; D tentatively fits TRBD1 or TRBD2 (6 bases each). The CDR3 runs 13 residues. With 4 bases removed from V and 10 bases from J, the gap between germline ends came to 14 bases. Germline V lookup: CDR1 LGHDT, CDR2 YNNKEL (reference sequence). The CDR3 sequence is CASSPDPGAEQFF. CDR3 DNA: TGTGCCAGCAGCCCCGACCCGGGGGCAGAGCAGTTCTTC.

The chain carries TRBV20-1 and TRBJ2-5; D gene uncertain. The CDR3 totals 11 residues. CDR1 is DFQATT, CDR2 SNEGSKA, per germline (reference sequence). The ends were cut back, 5 bases at V and 1 base at J, with 5 bases in the middle. CDR3 residues: CSAGPQETQYF. The CDR3 DNA reads as TGCAGTGCTGGCCCCCAAGAGACCCAGTACTTC.

The J gene is TRBJ2-1, the V gene TRBV11-2; TRBD2 matches at 7 bases. J gave up 13 bases and V 3 bases, and 9 bases lay outside the gene matches. Germline CDR1 is SGHAT and CDR2 is FQNNGV. The CDR3 length is 13 residues. The CDR3, as DNA: TGTGCCAGCAGCTTGGATAAGGGAGGGCAACAGTTCTTC. Amino acid sequence: CASSLDKGGQQFF.

CDR3 sequence (DNA): TGTGCCAGCAGCATCCGGACAGGGGGGAGTTCACCCCTCCACTTT. As protein: CASSIRTGGSSPLHF. The chain employs TRBV13 and TRBJ1-6, with 10 bases matching TRBD1. After removal of 5 bases from V and 9 bases from J, the junction contained 7 bases not matched to a gene. Germline values: CDR1 PRHDT, CDR2 FYEKMQ (reference sequence). This CDR3 region has 15 residues.

This clone was detected only a few times. V and J are TRBV12-3 or TRBV12-4 and TRBJ1-1; D is undetermined. The V gene lost 5 bases and the J gene lost 5 bases, with 12 bases spanning the gap. The CDR3 is made up of 13 amino acids. The CDR3 bases are TGTGCCAGCAGTCCCGGTGAGAGGACTGAAGCTTTCTTT. Protein product: CASSPGERTEAFF.

The rearrangement uses TRBV3-1 (or the pseudogene TRBV3-2) and TRBJ1-4; no reliable D call. V lost 3 bases and J lost 8, with 16 bases in between. This CDR3 contains 15 residues. Germline CDR1 is LGHDT and CDR2 is YNNKEL (reference sequence). CDR3 sequence: CASSHSGEGGEKLFF. Here the CDR3 DNA reads TGTGCCAGCAGCCATTCTGGAGAGGGAGGCGAAAAACTGTTTTTT.

This rearrangement joins TRBV6-5 to TRBJ1-1, with a weak D call TRBD1 (5 bases). Germline V gene lookup returns CDR1 MNHEY and CDR2 SVGAGI. With 6 bases removed from V and 3 bases from J, the gap between germline ends came to 11 bases. CDR3 length: 13 amino acids. The CDR3: CASRRGTDTEAFF. The CDR3 DNA reads as TGTGCCAGCAGGCGGGGGACGGACACTGAAGCTTTCTTT.

This clone was counted a single time. The CDR3 DNA reads TGTGCCAGCAGTTTAACACCGGGGAGTGCTTTCTTT. This gives the protein CASSLTPGSAFF. The chain employs TRBV12-3 or TRBV12-4 and TRBJ1-1; D uncertain. This CDR3 region has 12 residues. The V gene lost 2 bases and the J gene lost 11 bases, with 12 bases spanning the gap.

The table lists this clone with a few counts. This sequence joins TRBV2 and TRBJ1-5; the D is unclear. Per germline, CDR1 SNHLY and CDR2 FYNNEI. The CDR3 contains 13 residues. The V end lost 6 bases, the J end lost 7 bases, and 13 bases lay between the germline ends. Here the CDR3 DNA reads TGTGCCAGCAGGGGTGAGCCGGTGCAGCCCCAGCATTTT. This sequence encodes CASRGEPVQPQHF. The full variable domain, rest sourced from reference TRBV2 and TRBJ1-5, is EPEVTQTPSHQVTQMGQEVILRCVPISNHLYFYWYRQILGQKVEFLVSFYNNEISEKSEIFDDQFSVERPDGSNFTLKIRSTKLEDSAMYFCASRGEPVQPQHFGDGTRLSIL.

The chain employs TRBV18 and TRBJ1-3; no firm D call. Germline loops: CDR1 KGHSH, CDR2 LQKENI. This CDR3 comprises 14 residues. Trimming shortened V by 5 bases and J by 0 bases, and 8 bases separated the two germline ends. DNA of the CDR3: TGTGCCAGCTCAAGGACCGACTCTGGAAACACCATATATTTT. It is translated as CASSRTDSGNTIYF.

CDR3 bases: TGCGCCAGCGGACAGAGGGCGGCTAGCACAGATACGCAGTATTTT. This gives the protein CASGQRAASTDTQYF. The chain links TRBV23-1 to TRBJ2-3, with D tentatively TRBD1 (6 bases). TRBV23-1 is annotated as an ORF whose role is uncertain. This CDR3 spans 15 amino acids. Trimming stripped 8 bases from V and 0 bases from J, with 15 bases between.

Only one count was recorded for this clone. The chain uses TRBV7-2 and TRBJ1-4; a possible D gene is TRBD1 (5 bases). Trimming cost V 1 base and J 10 bases, with 16 bases left between them. From germline, CDR1 is SGHTA and CDR2 FQGNSA. This CDR3 has 15 amino acids. The CDR3 reads CASSLGAGPSGKLFF. The CDR3 DNA is TGTGCCAGCAGCTTAGGGGCAGGGCCCTCCGGAAAACTGTTTTTT. Based on the CDR3 plus reference TRBV7-2 and TRBJ1-4, the full variable domain is GAGVSQSPSNKVTEKGKDVELRCDPISGHTALYWYRQSLGQGLEFLIYFQGNSAPDKSGLPSDRFSAERTGGSVSTLTIQRTQQEDSAVYLCASSLGAGPSGKLFFGSGTQLSVL.